This T cell receptor (beta chain) was sequenced during a study of cytomegalovirus exposure and HLA in healthy donors. PCR primers comprised 60 Vbeta and 13 Jbeta primers. The assay was immunoSEQ multiplex PCR, and TCRdb's table has in-frame clones only and misses some. Among about 170,000 clones listed, 70% to 90% were seen once. The CDR3 runs 14 residues. CDR1 is MGHRA and CDR2 is YSYEKL in the germline V gene. V was clipped by 4 bases and J by 4 bases; unmatched bases: 4. The chain uses TRBV4-1 and TRBJ1-5; 7 positions agree with TRBD1. Sequencing used PBMCs. This receptor was identified in a man aged 25-45 years in good health and CMV-seropositive. CDR3 sequence: CASSPRQGNQPQHF. For the CDR3, the DNA is TGCGCCAGCAGCCCCCGACAGGGAAATCAGCCCCAGCATTTT.